Shown below are 16 T cell receptor beta chains from a single sample sequenced in a study of blood T cell repertoires in COVID-19. Method: immunoSEQ multiplex PCR; TCRdb's copy keeps in-frame clones and lacks some. Of more than 45,000 clones in the sample, approximately 90% were seen once. What was sequenced was peripheral blood. The receptors were sampled from a man in his 60s with acute or convalescent COVID-19.

J is TRBJ1-1 and V is TRBV27; D gene uncertain. The CDR3 length is 12 residues. V lost 1 base to trimming and J lost 8 bases, with 8 bases between them. Germline assignment: CDR1 MNHEY and CDR2 SMNVEV (reference sequence). As DNA, the CDR3 is TGTGCCAGCAGTTTATTGGGCAGGGAAGCTTTCTTT. This encodes CASSLLGREAFF.

This clone appeared a single time. This chain uses TRBV9 with TRBJ2-5; D is uncertain. This CDR3 spans 16 amino acids. Germline V lookup: CDR1 SGDLS, CDR2 YYNGEE. V lost 0 bases and J lost 7, with 19 bases in between. CDR3 amino acids: CASSVGGAAPTGTQYF. CDR3 in DNA: TGTGCCAGCAGCGTAGGAGGCGCGGCCCCCACTGGGACCCAGTACTTC.

The chain is built from TRBV7-3 and TRBJ1-1; D is unresolved. V lost 1 base and J lost 7, with 10 bases in between. The CDR3 consists of 13 residues. CDR1 is SGHTA, CDR2 FQGTGA, per germline. Here the CDR3 DNA reads TGTGCCAGCAGCTTAATCCCCACTAATGAAGCTTTCTTT. Translating it yields CASSLIPTNEAFF.

V is TRBV5-1 and J is TRBJ2-3; 14 bases match TRBD2. V gave up 3 bases and J gave up 6 bases; unmatched junction bases: 15. From germline, CDR1 is SGHRS and CDR2 YFSETQ. This CDR3 is built from 19 residues. The CDR3 reads CASSSPARGLAGEADTQYF. DNA of the CDR3: TGCGCCAGCAGCTCCCCGGCGAGGGGACTAGCGGGAGAGGCGGATACGCAGTATTTT.

V and J are TRBV11-2 and TRBJ1-2, with D possibly being TRBD1 (5 bases). This CDR3 is 15 amino acids long. Deletions cut 5 bases from V and 4 bases from J, with 17 bases between. Looked up from germline, CDR1 is SGHAT and CDR2 is FQNNGV. The CDR3 bases are TGTGCCAGCAGCGCTCGGGGGTCCGGAGCCTATGGCTACACCTTC. This sequence encodes CASSARGSGAYGYTF. Looking up the rest from reference TRBV11-2 and TRBJ1-2 gives the full variable domain: EAGVAQSPRYKIIEKRQSVAFWCNPISGHATLYWYQQILGQGPKLLIQFQNNGVVDDSQLPKDRFSAERLKGVDSTLKIQPAKLEDSAVYLCASSARGSGAYGYTFGSGTRLTVV.

The V and J genes are TRBV11-3 and TRBJ2-1; TRBD1 aligns across 8 bases. This CDR3 is built from 16 residues. J lost 2 bases, V lost 0 bases, and 3 bases had no gene match. The germline V gene encodes CDR1 SGHNT and CDR2 YENEEA. The CDR3 loop reads CASSLEGQGTYNEQFF. For the CDR3, the DNA is TGTGCCAGCAGCTTAGAAGGACAGGGCACCTACAATGAGCAGTTCTTC.

The rearrangement joins TRBV7-3 to TRBJ2-2; no firm D call. V lost 5 bases to trimming and J lost 4 bases, with 14 bases between them. Germline V gives CDR1 SGHTA, CDR2 FQGTGA. The CDR3 length is 15 residues. Here the CDR3 DNA reads TGTGCCAGCAGCCTGCGAGGCATCTTCACCGGGGAGCTGTTTTTT. Protein sequence: CASSLRGIFTGELFF.

The chain carries TRBV4-3 and TRBJ2-3, with 13 positions matching TRBD2. Germline V gene lookup returns CDR1 LGHNA and CDR2 YSLEER. This CDR3 has 16 amino acids. V lost 1 base and J lost 3; bases outside the gene matches: 1. The CDR3 DNA reads as TGCGCCAGCAGCCAAGGGACTAGCGGGGGAACAGATACGCAGTATTTT. Its protein is CASSQGTSGGTDTQYF.

The genes are TRBV29-1 and TRBJ1-1; 10 bases map to TRBD1. CDR3 length: 13 amino acids. The V and J ends lost 5 bases and 6 bases, in that order; junction bases with no gene match: 6. Per the germline V gene, CDR1 is SQVTM and CDR2 is ANQGSEA. In DNA, the CDR3 is TGCAGCGTTAGACAGGGGGCAATTGCTGAAGCTTTCTTT. It translates to CSVRQGAIAEAFF.

The chain uses TRBV6-2 or TRBV6-3 and TRBJ2-2; TRBD2 matches 7 bases. Germline loops: CDR1 MNHEY, CDR2 SVGEGT. This CDR3 comprises 17 residues. Trimming at V came to 2 bases and at J to 2 bases, leaving 8 bases not matched to a gene. The CDR3, as DNA: TGTGCCAGCAGTTACGGTAGCGCGGGAGCAAACACCGGGGAGCTGTTTTTT. The encoded protein is CASSYGSAGANTGELFF.

J is TRBJ1-1 and V is TRBV29-1; TRBD1 matches at 8 bases. With 4 bases clipped from V and 5 bases from J, the junction kept 3 bases outside the gene matches. The length of the CDR3 is 12 residues. Germline V gene sequence: CDR1 SQVTM, CDR2 ANQGSEA. The CDR3 nucleotides are TGCAGCGTTGGGGACAGGCGGACTGAAGCTTTCTTT. Translation: CSVGDRRTEAFF.

V is TRBV28 and J is TRBJ1-4; 8 bases fit TRBD1. V shed 5 bases and J 0 bases; nucleotides not matched to a gene: 11. This CDR3 is 18 amino acids long. CDR1 is MDHEN, CDR2 SYDVKM, per germline. The CDR3 DNA reads as TGTGCCAGCAGTACCACTTGGGACAGGTTCTCAACTAATGAAAAACTGTTTTTT. Translated: CASSTTWDRFSTNEKLFF. Full variable domain (rest looked up from reference TRBV28 and TRBJ1-4): DVKVTQSSRYLVKRTGEKVFLECVQDMDHENMFWYRQDPGLGLRLIYFSYDVKMKEKGDIPEGYSVSREKKERFSLILESASTNQTSMYLCASSTTWDRFSTNEKLFFGSGTQLSVL.

The chain uses TRBV6-5 and TRBJ2-7; 7 bases fit TRBD1. The germline V gene encodes CDR1 MNHEY and CDR2 SVGAGI. V lost 6 bases, J lost 5 bases, and 7 bases stayed unmatched. The CDR3 consists of 13 residues. CDR3: CASSKNRGNEQYF. The CDR3 region has the DNA TGTGCCAGCAGCAAAAACAGGGGCAACGAGCAGTACTTC.

The V gene is TRBV15, the J gene TRBJ2-1; D remains ambiguous. Germline CDR1 is LNHNV and CDR2 is YYDKDF (reference sequence). V lost 3 bases and J lost 10, with 7 bases in between. The CDR3 sequence is 11 residues long. CDR3: CATSSMTEQFF. DNA for the CDR3: TGTGCCACCAGCAGCATGACAGAGCAGTTCTTC.

This clone was recorded once. This chain links TRBV7-2 with TRBJ1-2; perhaps TRBD1 as D (5 bases). Germline V gene sequence: CDR1 SGHTA, CDR2 FQGNSA. CDR3 size: 13 residues. With 7 bases removed from V and 4 bases from J, the gap between germline ends came to 13 bases. The CDR3 spells CASNADTFYGYTF. The CDR3 nucleotides read TGTGCCAGCAACGCGGACACCTTCTATGGCTACACCTTC.

This chain uses TRBV7-9 with TRBJ2-2; 8 positions match TRBD1. The ends lost 11 bases at V and 4 bases at J; junction bases unmatched: 15. The CDR3 has 16 residues. Germline CDR1 SEHNR, CDR2 FQNEAQ (reference sequence). The CDR3 DNA is TGTGCCGTAGACCGGGCAGGGGGCGAAAGCACCGGGGAGCTGTTTTTT. Translation: CAVDRAGGESTGELFF.